This T cell receptor (beta chain) was captured by sequencing in a study of neurological immune-mediated disorders. This clonotype has a count of ten or more. What it binds is unknown. Study-level results: HTLV-1-associated myelopathy had the most TCR clonal expansion, whereas multiple sclerosis had the least (lower than in healthy controls).

Each CDR3 protein is one row after TCRdb ran MiXCR on the 5' RACE reads. There are under 70,000 distinct CDR3 sequences in the sample; 3% to 4% occur only once, and roughly 5% lies in the top ten. CDR1 and CDR2 from the germline V gene are SGHRS and YFSETQ. V lost 7 bases, J lost 1 base, and 14 bases lay in between. This CDR3 spans 14 amino acids. Sequencing was carried out using PBMCs. This chain connects TRBV5-1 to TRBJ2-5; no clear D gene. This clonotype was sampled from a woman between 45 and 65 years old with multiple sclerosis. CDR3 protein: CASSDTEVQETQYF. In DNA, the CDR3 is TGCGCCAGCTCTGACACGGAAGTCCAAGAGACCCAGTACTTC.